One and the same sample provided the 30 T cell receptor beta chains below, sequenced in a study of CXCR3-negative and CXCR3-positive naive CD8 T cells. UMI labels and 5' RACE were used to prepare the TRB cDNA libraries. TCRdb reprocessed the 5' RACE reads and keeps a single row for each CDR3 protein, giving no DNA. Found here are approximately 96,000 distinct CDR3 sequences; the top ten clones hold 1.1%. Findings and limits, study-wide: The study found more hydrophobic TRB CDR3s in CXCR3-positive naive cells than in CXCR3-negative naive cells.

No antigens are known for them. The sequenced sample was naive CXCR3+ CD8+ T cells from blood. Noted subset: CD45RO-CCR7+CD27+CD95- naive CD8+ T cells expressing CXCR3 (TNR3+). Receptors originate from a human donor in good health. Some clones in this sample may be carry-over from other donors' samples.

This chain links TRBV19 with TRBJ1-1. Germline V lookup: CDR1 LNHDA, CDR2 SQIVND (reference sequence). The CDR3 sequence is 12 residues long. The chain's CDR3 is CASSKVGREAFF.

This sequence joins TRBV20-1 and TRBJ2-1; TCRdb outputs TRBD1, but without DNA this stays unchecked. This CDR3 is 16 amino acids long. Germline V gene sequence: CDR1 DFQATT, CDR2 SNEGSKA (reference sequence). The CDR3 loop reads CSARDERNPHYNEQFF.

The rearrangement uses TRBV7-2 and TRBJ2-1. CDR3 size: 15 residues. Germline loops: CDR1 SGHTA, CDR2 FQGNSA. CDR3 loop: CASSLVGGFYNEQFF.

The rearrangement links TRBV18 to TRBJ2-5. This CDR3 contains 13 residues. CDR1 and CDR2 from the germline V gene are KGHSH and LQKENI. This chain's CDR3 is CASSPTREETQYF.

The rearrangement links TRBV9 to TRBJ2-3; absent DNA, TCRdb's TRBD2 call cannot be checked. Germline V gene lookup returns CDR1 SGDLS and CDR2 YYNGEE. The CDR3 extends over 16 amino acids. The CDR3 here is CASSEQAGPSTDTQYF.

The rearrangement uses TRBV6-2 or TRBV6-3 and TRBJ2-7; TCRdb indicates TRBD1, and absent DNA this call remains unverified. The CDR3 consists of 17 residues. The germline gives CDR1 MNHEY, CDR2 SVGEGT. CDR3 sequence reads: CASSYRDRSYPAHEQYF.

The chain recombines TRBV3-1 with TRBJ2-3; TCRdb picks TRBD2, but there is no DNA to check that call. Germline V gene data show CDR1 as LGHDT and CDR2 as YNNKEL (reference sequence). The CDR3 has 16 amino acids. The CDR3 sequence: CASSPRTVRVVDTQYF.

The genes are TRBV4-1 and TRBJ2-3; TCRdb selects TRBD1, and the lack of DNA leaves this call unchecked. Germline V lookup: CDR1 MGHRA, CDR2 YSYEKL. CDR3 size: 14 residues. This CDR3 reads CASSLGGFTDTQYF.

The rearrangement links TRBV4-1 to TRBJ2-7; checking the TCRdb D call of TRBD1 is not possible without DNA. Per the germline V gene, CDR1 is MGHRA and CDR2 is YSYEKL. The CDR3 runs 16 residues. This chain's CDR3 is CASSQEPGQGDYEQYF.

The rearrangement joins TRBV4-2 to TRBJ2-7. This CDR3 has 15 amino acids. Germline V CDR1 and CDR2: LGHNA, YNFKEQ. CDR3 protein: CASSQDIAGSYEQYF.

The genes are TRBV28 and TRBJ2-2; TCRdb indicates TRBD1, and absent DNA this call remains unverified. In germline, CDR1 is MDHEN, CDR2 SYDVKM. The length of the CDR3 is 15 residues. The CDR3 sequence: CASSRDRGQAGELFF.

The chain recombines TRBV7-2 with TRBJ1-1; TCRdb designates TRBD1, a call that cannot be tested without DNA. Germline CDR1 and CDR2: SGHTA and FQGNSA. The CDR3 covers 15 residues. The CDR3 here is CASSYVGTGIAEAFF.

The rearrangement links TRBV29-1 to TRBJ1-1. Germline V CDR1 and CDR2: SQVTM, ANQGSEA. CDR3 length: 14 residues. This CDR3 is CSVAASLEGTEAFF.

The V call is TRBV7-9, the J call TRBJ2-1; without DNA, the TCRdb call of TRBD1 cannot be checked. This CDR3 spans 13 amino acids. The germline CDR1 and CDR2 sequences are SEHNR and FQNEAQ (reference sequence). CDR3 loop: CSSSLTLGNEQFF.

V gene TRBV18 combines with J gene TRBJ2-1; as DNA is missing, the TRBD2 call by TCRdb cannot be tested. The germline V gene has CDR1 KGHSH and CDR2 LQKENI. The CDR3 spans 16 residues. The chain's CDR3 is CASSPQREGRGNEQFF.

The V call is TRBV7-9, the J call TRBJ2-5; the TRBD1 assignment by TCRdb is unverifiable without DNA. Germline loops: CDR1 SEHNR, CDR2 FQNEAQ (reference sequence). This CDR3 spans 15 amino acids. The CDR3 here is CASSVPGQGEETQYF.

This chain joins TRBV7-2 and TRBJ2-7; TCRdb returns TRBD2, unconfirmable since there is no DNA. This CDR3 contains 15 residues. Germline CDR1 is SGHTA and CDR2 is FQGNSA. CDR3 loop: CASSFRRGEPYEQYF.

The chain links TRBV6-5 to TRBJ2-1; without DNA, the TCRdb call of TRBD1 cannot be checked. This CDR3 spans 15 amino acids. CDR1 is MNHEY, CDR2 SVGAGI, per germline. CDR3 protein: CASRRTGGRYNEQFF.

The chain joins TRBV28 to TRBJ2-3; TCRdb proposes TRBD2, but this gene call is untestable without DNA. Germline CDR1 reads MDHEN; CDR2 reads SYDVKM. The CDR3 runs 17 residues. This CDR3 is CASSFVLAGFREDTQYF.

This chain connects TRBV19 to TRBJ2-2; TCRdb's D call, TRBD2, is unchecked because there is no DNA. Per the germline V gene, CDR1 is LNHDA and CDR2 is SQIVND (reference sequence). This CDR3 has 14 residues. This CDR3 reads CASSILGSAGELFF.

J is TRBJ2-7 and V is TRBV6-4; there is no DNA to check the TCRdb D call of TRBD1. Germline V CDR1 and CDR2: MRHNA, SNTAGT. The CDR3 is 15 amino acids. CDR3 residues: CASSAGTGGSYEQYF.

CDR3 in amino acids: CSARPRDREGEETQYF. The chain carries TRBV20-1 and TRBJ2-5; TCRdb outputs TRBD1, but without DNA this stays unchecked. Germline V gives CDR1 DFQATT, CDR2 SNEGSKA (reference sequence). The CDR3 has 16 residues.

This sequence joins TRBV20-1 and TRBJ2-5; lacking DNA, the TRBD2 call made by TCRdb goes unchecked. In germline, CDR1 is DFQATT, CDR2 SNEGSKA (reference sequence). CDR3 size: 16 residues. The CDR3 loop reads CSAGGRDRALWETQYF.

This chain joins TRBV29-1 and TRBJ2-3; TCRdb calls TRBD1, which cannot be checked without DNA. The CDR3 contains 17 residues. Germline CDR1 reads SQVTM; CDR2 reads ANQGSEA. CDR3 sequence: CSVEEPETGEVTDTQYF.

This CDR3 is CASSSRQAELGEQYF. The chain has TRBV7-6 and TRBJ2-7; TCRdb lists TRBD1, though no DNA is available to test this call. This CDR3 spans 15 amino acids. Germline assignment: CDR1 SGHVS and CDR2 FNYEAQ.

The J gene is TRBJ2-7, the V gene TRBV20-1; TCRdb outputs TRBD2, but without DNA this stays unchecked. The CDR3 contains 13 residues. Germline V gives CDR1 DFQATT, CDR2 SNEGSKA (reference sequence). CDR3 in amino acids: CSARVLASYEQYF.

This chain uses TRBV11-2 with TRBJ2-1; there is no DNA to check the TCRdb D call of TRBD2. CDR3 length: 17 amino acids. The germline gives CDR1 SGHAT, CDR2 FQNNGV. The CDR3: CASSRGGRGVWRNEQFF.

This chain uses TRBV27 with TRBJ1-2; TCRdb outputs TRBD1, but without DNA this stays unchecked. Germline assignment: CDR1 MNHEY and CDR2 SMNVEV (reference sequence). CDR3 length equals 14 residues. This CDR3 reads CASSLQGAGYGYTF.

The genes are TRBV19 and TRBJ1-1. The CDR3 is 12 amino acids. Germline CDR1 LNHDA, CDR2 SQIVND (reference sequence). The CDR3 sequence: CASSAGYTEAFF.

This chain links TRBV27 with TRBJ1-2; there is no DNA to check the TCRdb D call of TRBD1. Per the germline V gene, CDR1 is MNHEY and CDR2 is SMNVEV (reference sequence). CDR3 size: 15 residues. CDR3 sequence reads: CASSGTGGLDYGYTF.